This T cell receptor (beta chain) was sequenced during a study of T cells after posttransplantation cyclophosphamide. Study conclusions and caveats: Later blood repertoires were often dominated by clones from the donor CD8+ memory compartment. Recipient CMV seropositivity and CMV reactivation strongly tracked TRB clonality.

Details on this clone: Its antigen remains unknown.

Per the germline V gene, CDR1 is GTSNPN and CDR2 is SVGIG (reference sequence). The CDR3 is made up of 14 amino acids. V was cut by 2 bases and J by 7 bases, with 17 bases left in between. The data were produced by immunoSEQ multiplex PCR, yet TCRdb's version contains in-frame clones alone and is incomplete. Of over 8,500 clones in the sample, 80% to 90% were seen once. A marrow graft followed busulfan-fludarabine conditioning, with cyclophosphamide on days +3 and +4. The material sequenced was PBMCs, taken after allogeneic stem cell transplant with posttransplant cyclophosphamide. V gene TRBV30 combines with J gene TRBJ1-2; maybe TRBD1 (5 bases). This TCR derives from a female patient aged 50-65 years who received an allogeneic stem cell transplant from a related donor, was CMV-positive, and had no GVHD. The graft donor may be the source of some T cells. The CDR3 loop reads CAWSPRVMARGYTF. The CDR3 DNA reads TGTGCCTGGAGTCCCAGGGTGATGGCGCGTGGCTACACCTTC.